The source of this T cell receptor beta chain is a study of metastatic and nonmetastatic thyroid tumors. Overall study context: Comparative analysis of repertoires was undertaken across blood and tumor or nodule tissue obtained from malignant and benign thyroid patients. Findings of the study overall: In both blood and tumor samples, TCR beta diversity was reported significantly higher for malignant than benign nodules.

Thyroid surgery took place with no prior treatment in any patient. Germline assignment: CDR1 LNHNV and CDR2 YYDKDF (reference sequence). Unmatched junction bases numbered 2, after V lost 1 base and J lost 3 bases. CDR3 size: 14 residues. Original processing notes: The authors used CDR3 differences across clinicopathological groups to build a distant-metastasis classifier for papillary thyroid cancer. MiXCR was used by TCRdb to re-call the PCR reads. The V and J calls and clone size are TCRdb's, not the authors'. Among 30,000 to 35,000 clones, 21% were seen once, and the ten largest hold roughly 3.1%. Notes on this clone: What it binds is unknown.

The V gene is TRBV15, the J gene TRBJ1-1, with 7 bases that match TRBD1. Sequencing input: tumor tissue. This receptor was identified in a male donor with papillary thyroid cancer or a benign thyroid nodule (not recorded which). Some clones in this sample may be carry-over from other donors' samples. CDR3 in amino acids: CATSRATGDTEAFF. The DNA for the CDR3 is TGTGCCACCAGCAGAGCTACAGGGGACACTGAAGCTTTCTTT. The variable domain in full, completed from reference TRBV15 and TRBJ1-1, reads DAMVIQNPRYQVTQFGKPVTLSCSQTLNHNVMYWYQQKSSQAPKLLFHYYDKDFNNEADTPDNFQSRRPNTSFCFLDIRSPGLGDTAMYLCATSRATGDTEAFFGQGTRLTVV.